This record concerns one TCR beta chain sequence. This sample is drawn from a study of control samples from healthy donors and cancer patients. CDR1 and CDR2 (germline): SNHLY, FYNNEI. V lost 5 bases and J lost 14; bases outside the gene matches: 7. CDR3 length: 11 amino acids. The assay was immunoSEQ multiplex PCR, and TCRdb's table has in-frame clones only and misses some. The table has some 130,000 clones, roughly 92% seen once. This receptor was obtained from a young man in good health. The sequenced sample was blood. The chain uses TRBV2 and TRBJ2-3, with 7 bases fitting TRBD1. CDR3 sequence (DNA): TGTGCCAGCAGTACTCACCGGACAGGGTATTTT. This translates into CASSTHRTGYF.